Listed below are T cell receptor beta chains from one sample, sequenced in a study of cytomegalovirus exposure and HLA in healthy donors. Using immunoSEQ multiplex PCR, the repertoire was profiled, and TCRdb retains in-frame clones only, with some absent. This sample has roughly 180,000 clones, with over 70% found just once. Sequences were obtained from PBMCs. Source of these receptors: a woman between 18 and 30 years old in good health and CMV-seropositive. CDR3s include the opening cysteine and the closing phenylalanine or tryptophan. Each record gives: CDR3 length, V gene, J gene, D gene, clone size, CDR3 DNA, CDR3 protein. The D gene is left open where the match is weak. Expanded clones get a size class; other rows say once, few or many, or leave the size out.

CDR3 length: 14
V gene: TRBV11-2
J gene: TRBJ2-5
D gene: NA
clone size: NA
CDR3 DNA: TGTGCCAGCACGGAGGGTCCTCTCCAAGAGACCCAGTACTTC
CDR3 protein: CASTEGPLQETQYF

CDR3 length: 16
V gene: TRBV5-1
J gene: TRBJ2-3
D gene: TRBD2
clone size: NA
CDR3 DNA: TGCGCCAGCAGGGAAGGACTAGCGGCACACACAGATACGCAGTATTTT
CDR3 protein: CASREGLAAHTDTQYF

CDR3 length: 13
V gene: TRBV14
J gene: TRBJ2-4
D gene: NA
clone size: NA
CDR3 DNA: TGTGCCAGCAGCCAAGTTAGGACTAACATTCAGTACTTC
CDR3 protein: CASSQVRTNIQYF

CDR3 length: 17
V gene: TRBV19
J gene: TRBJ2-5
D gene: TRBD2
clone size: NA
CDR3 DNA: TGTGCCAGTAGTATTTCCCGACTAGCGGGGCACCAAGAGACCCAGTACTTC
CDR3 protein: CASSISRLAGHQETQYF

CDR3 length: 15
V gene: TRBV6-5
J gene: TRBJ2-2
D gene: NA
clone size: few
CDR3 DNA: TGTGCCAGCAGTTTAGATCAGGGGCGGTACGGGGAGCTGTTTTTT
CDR3 protein: CASSLDQGRYGELFF

CDR3 length: 13
V gene: TRBV19
J gene: TRBJ1-5
D gene: TRBD1
clone size: NA
CDR3 DNA: TGTGCCAGTAGTGCAGGGGGCGGACAGCCTCAGCATTTT
CDR3 protein: CASSAGGGQPQHF

CDR3 length: 16
V gene: TRBV7-9
J gene: TRBJ2-1
D gene: TRBD1
clone size: NA
CDR3 DNA: TGTGCCAGCAGCTTATTGTCAGGGGGACCCTACAATGAGCAGTTCTTC
CDR3 protein: CASSLLSGGPYNEQFF

CDR3 length: 15
V gene: TRBV5-4
J gene: TRBJ2-2
D gene: TRBD1
clone size: NA
CDR3 DNA: TGTGCCAGCAGCATGGGACAGGGTCGATCCGGGGAGCTGTTTTTT
CDR3 protein: CASSMGQGRSGELFF

CDR3 length: 14
V gene: TRBV5-1
J gene: TRBJ1-2
D gene: NA
clone size: NA
CDR3 DNA: TGCGCCAGCGCCCTGAGGGAAGCTAACTATGGCTACACCTTC
CDR3 protein: CASALREANYGYTF

CDR3 length: 13
V gene: TRBV28
J gene: TRBJ2-7
D gene: TRBD1
clone size: NA
CDR3 DNA: TGTGCCAGCAGTCTGACAGGGCTGGGGGAGCAGTACTTC
CDR3 protein: CASSLTGLGEQYF

CDR3 length: 14
V gene: TRBV5-4
J gene: TRBJ2-1
D gene: NA
clone size: NA
CDR3 DNA: TGTGCCAGCAGCTTGGGTGGCGGCTTTAATGAGCAGTTCTTC
CDR3 protein: CASSLGGGFNEQFF

CDR3 length: 14
V gene: TRBV6-5
J gene: TRBJ1-2
D gene: NA
clone size: NA
CDR3 DNA: TGTGCCACCTCCCCAGGGGCGCTTAACTATGGCTACACCTTC
CDR3 protein: CATSPGALNYGYTF

CDR3 length: 10
V gene: TRBV2
J gene: TRBJ2-3
D gene: NA
clone size: NA
CDR3 DNA: TGTGCCAGGAGGCAAGATACGCAGTATTTT
CDR3 protein: CARRQDTQYF

CDR3 length: 15
V gene: TRBV7-9
J gene: TRBJ2-1
D gene: TRBD1
clone size: NA
CDR3 DNA: TGTGCCGGAGCACAGGGGGCGAGGTCCTACAATGAGCAGTTCTTC
CDR3 protein: CAGAQGARSYNEQFF

CDR3 length: 17
V gene: TRBV7-6
J gene: TRBJ2-1
D gene: NA
clone size: NA
CDR3 DNA: TGTGCCAGCAGCTTTTTCAGGCCAGGGGGGACGTACAATGAGCAGTTCTTC
CDR3 protein: CASSFFRPGGTYNEQFF

CDR3 length: 14
V gene: TRBV7-6
J gene: TRBJ2-7
D gene: TRBD2
clone size: NA
CDR3 DNA: TGTGCCAGCAGCTCCTTTAGCGGGGCCTACGAGCAGTACTTC
CDR3 protein: CASSSFSGAYEQYF

CDR3 length: 14
V gene: TRBV6-5
J gene: TRBJ1-5
D gene: TRBD1
clone size: NA
CDR3 DNA: TGTGCCAGCAAGGGGGCTCGTAGCAATCAGCCCCAGCATTTT
CDR3 protein: CASKGARSNQPQHF

CDR3 length: 14
V gene: TRBV19
J gene: TRBJ1-1
D gene: NA
clone size: NA
CDR3 DNA: TGTGCCAGTAGTCCCCCGACAGGGAACACTGAAGCTTTCTTT
CDR3 protein: CASSPPTGNTEAFF

CDR3 length: 13
V gene: TRBV6-6
J gene: TRBJ2-2
D gene: NA
clone size: NA
CDR3 DNA: TGTGCCAGCAAGGGGGTGATCGCCGGGGAGCTGTTTTTT
CDR3 protein: CASKGVIAGELFF

CDR3 length: 13
V gene: TRBV30
J gene: TRBJ1-3
D gene: NA
clone size: NA
CDR3 DNA: TGTGCCCGAGGAGGAAGCTCTGGAAACACCATATATTTT
CDR3 protein: CARGGSSGNTIYF

CDR3 length: 11
V gene: TRBV30
J gene: TRBJ2-3
D gene: NA
clone size: NA
CDR3 DNA: TGTGCCTGGAGTGGAGGGAGGACGCAGTATTTT
CDR3 protein: CAWSGGRTQYF

CDR3 length: 13
V gene: TRBV9
J gene: TRBJ1-2
D gene: NA
clone size: NA
CDR3 DNA: TGTGCCAGCAGCGTTATAGGGGGCTATGGCTACACCTTC
CDR3 protein: CASSVIGGYGYTF

CDR3 length: 13
V gene: TRBV2
J gene: TRBJ1-1
D gene: NA
clone size: NA
CDR3 DNA: TGTGCCAGCAGCGCTTCCGGGGTCGCTGAAGCTTTCTTT
CDR3 protein: CASSASGVAEAFF

CDR3 length: 13
V gene: TRBV2
J gene: TRBJ2-7
D gene: NA
clone size: few
CDR3 DNA: TGTGCCGGGCGCGGGCCCTCCACCGACGAGCAGTACTTC
CDR3 protein: CAGRGPSTDEQYF

CDR3 length: 13
V gene: TRBV7-2
J gene: TRBJ1-1
D gene: NA
clone size: NA
CDR3 DNA: TGTGCCAGCAGCTTAGCCCCTAGATCTGAAGCTTTCTTT
CDR3 protein: CASSLAPRSEAFF

CDR3 length: 15
V gene: TRBV7-3
J gene: TRBJ1-1
D gene: NA
clone size: NA
CDR3 DNA: TGTGCCAGCAGCGCGGGGGGGGAAATGAACACTGAAGCTTTCTTT
CDR3 protein: CASSAGGEMNTEAFF

CDR3 length: 13
V gene: TRBV30
J gene: TRBJ2-1
D gene: TRBD2
clone size: NA
CDR3 DNA: TGTGCCTGGGACCTGACTAGCAATAATGAGCAGTTCTTC
CDR3 protein: CAWDLTSNNEQFF

CDR3 length: 16
V gene: TRBV6-1
J gene: TRBJ2-1
D gene: TRBD2
clone size: NA
CDR3 DNA: TGTGCCAGCAGTGAACAGACTAGCGGGGGCTGGAATGAGCAGTTCTTC
CDR3 protein: CASSEQTSGGWNEQFF

CDR3 length: 14
V gene: TRBV6-6
J gene: TRBJ1-2
D gene: NA
clone size: NA
CDR3 DNA: TGTGCCAGCAGTTACTCGCACAGGGAGAACGGCTACACCTTC
CDR3 protein: CASSYSHRENGYTF

CDR3 length: 12
V gene: TRBV29-1
J gene: TRBJ2-4
D gene: TRBD1
clone size: NA
CDR3 DNA: TGCAGCGTTGGGGGACAGGTAAACATTCAGTACTTC
CDR3 protein: CSVGGQVNIQYF

CDR3 length: 15
V gene: TRBV4-1
J gene: TRBJ1-4
D gene: NA
clone size: NA
CDR3 DNA: TGCGCCAGCAGCCACGCAGGGGATGCGTTTGAAAAACTGTTTTTT
CDR3 protein: CASSHAGDAFEKLFF

CDR3 length: 19
V gene: TRBV4-1
J gene: TRBJ2-1
D gene: NA
clone size: NA
CDR3 DNA: TGCGCCAGCAGCCAAGAAGCCGGGAGACTAAGCGGCTCCTACAATGAGCAGTTCTTC
CDR3 protein: CASSQEAGRLSGSYNEQFF

CDR3 length: 16
V gene: TRBV7-6
J gene: TRBJ2-1
D gene: TRBD2
clone size: NA
CDR3 DNA: TGTGCCAGCAGCTTCCCTAGCGGGGGGAATAACAATGAGCAGTTCTTC
CDR3 protein: CASSFPSGGNNNEQFF

CDR3 length: 15
V gene: TRBV2
J gene: TRBJ1-2
D gene: NA
clone size: NA
CDR3 DNA: TGTGCCAGCAGTGAAGGCCCGGGGGACTTCTATGGCTACACCTTC
CDR3 protein: CASSEGPGDFYGYTF

CDR3 length: 16
V gene: TRBV5-6
J gene: TRBJ2-7
D gene: TRBD1
clone size: NA
CDR3 DNA: TGTGCCAGCAGCTTGATTGGTGGGACAGGCTCCTACGAGCAGTACTTC
CDR3 protein: CASSLIGGTGSYEQYF

CDR3 length: 15
V gene: TRBV9
J gene: TRBJ1-4
D gene: TRBD1
clone size: NA
CDR3 DNA: TGTGCCAGCAGCCCCGAGGACAGGATTAATGAAAAACTGTTTTTT
CDR3 protein: CASSPEDRINEKLFF

CDR3 length: 9
V gene: TRBV7-9
J gene: TRBJ2-1
D gene: NA
clone size: NA
CDR3 DNA: TGTGCCGGCGACAGGGAGCAGTTCTTC
CDR3 protein: CAGDREQFF

CDR3 length: 12
V gene: TRBV6-6
J gene: TRBJ1-2
D gene: NA
clone size: NA
CDR3 DNA: TGTGCCAGCAGCGGACTTTTCTATGGCTACACCTTC
CDR3 protein: CASSGLFYGYTF

CDR3 length: 15
V gene: TRBV5-1
J gene: TRBJ1-3
D gene: NA
clone size: NA
CDR3 DNA: TGCGCCAGCAGCTTGGACAGTTCAAGGGGAAACACCATATATTTT
CDR3 protein: CASSLDSSRGNTIYF

CDR3 length: 15
V gene: TRBV5-1
J gene: TRBJ1-4
D gene: TRBD1
clone size: NA
CDR3 DNA: TGCGCCAGCAGCTTGACAGGGGGGGCTAATGAAAAACTGTTTTTT
CDR3 protein: CASSLTGGANEKLFF

CDR3 length: 15
V gene: TRBV4-1
J gene: TRBJ1-2
D gene: NA
clone size: few
CDR3 DNA: TGCGCCAGCAGCGGAAGGCCCAGGGAAGGCTATGGCTACACCTTC
CDR3 protein: CASSGRPREGYGYTF

CDR3 length: 14
V gene: TRBV29-1
J gene: TRBJ1-3
D gene: NA
clone size: NA
CDR3 DNA: TGCAGCGTTCGCAGGGGAGTCTCTGGAAACACCATATATTTT
CDR3 protein: CSVRRGVSGNTIYF

CDR3 length: 18
V gene: TRBV9
J gene: TRBJ2-5
D gene: TRBD1
clone size: NA
CDR3 DNA: TGTGCCAGCAGCGTAGGTATTAATGGAGTCAGGGGGCAAGAGACCCAGTACTTC
CDR3 protein: CASSVGINGVRGQETQYF

CDR3 length: 13
V gene: TRBV5-5
J gene: TRBJ2-7
D gene: NA
clone size: NA
CDR3 DNA: TGTGCCAGCAGCCCCGGGTCGTCCTACGAGCAGTACTTC
CDR3 protein: CASSPGSSYEQYF

CDR3 length: 14
V gene: TRBV5-6
J gene: TRBJ1-2
D gene: NA
clone size: few
CDR3 DNA: TGTGCCAGCAGGCCAGGGATGGCTAACTATGGCTACACCTTC
CDR3 protein: CASRPGMANYGYTF

CDR3 length: 15
V gene: TRBV9
J gene: TRBJ1-1
D gene: NA
clone size: NA
CDR3 DNA: TGTGCCAGCAGCTCAAGAGGACATACGAACACTGAAGCTTTCTTT
CDR3 protein: CASSSRGHTNTEAFF

CDR3 length: 15
V gene: TRBV7-2
J gene: TRBJ2-3
D gene: TRBD2
clone size: NA
CDR3 DNA: TGTGCCAGCAGCTCCGCGGGGGGGCCGGGAGATACGCAGTATTTT
CDR3 protein: CASSSAGGPGDTQYF